The 24 T cell receptor beta chains below all came from one sample that was sequenced in a study of T-cell reconstitution after alpha-beta-depleted transplantation in children. Construction of the TCRbeta library involved unique molecular identifiers. A single record per CDR3 protein comes from TCRdb applying MiXCR to the PCR reads. This table has over 550,000 distinct CDR3 sequences, under 12% appearing once. The sequencing here drew on PBMCs from the stem cell graft donor, taken from the stem cell graft. The receptors originated from a human donor who donated a stem cell graft to a child with acute myeloid leukemia.

The rearrangement uses TRBV30 and TRBJ2-7, with TRBD2 matching over 12 bases. Trimming removed 2 bases from V and 5 bases from J; junction bases left unmatched: 4. This CDR3 contains 14 residues. The germline CDR1 and CDR2 sequences are GTSNPN and SVGIG (reference sequence). The CDR3 DNA reads as TGTGCCTGGAGTCGACTAGCGGGAGCCAACGAGCAGTACTTC. This codes for CAWSRLAGANEQYF.

This clonotype was observed a few times. This chain uses TRBV7-2 with TRBJ2-5; D gene unclear. Deletions cut 8 bases from V and 1 base from J, with 14 bases between. This CDR3 contains 14 residues. Germline V lookup: CDR1 SGHTA, CDR2 FQGNSA. This chain's CDR3 is CASSSRGVQETQYF. CDR3 bases: TGTGCCAGCTCCTCCCGTGGGGTCCAAGAGACCCAGTACTTC.

The chain uses TRBV12-3 or TRBV12-4 and TRBJ1-5; D unclear. V dropped 3 bases and J dropped 7 bases, with 13 bases sitting between them. CDR3 length equals 14 residues. CDR3 region: CASSFGGKGQPQHF. In nucleotides, the CDR3 is TGTGCCAGCAGTTTTGGAGGGAAAGGGCAGCCCCAGCATTTT.

This clonotype has a handful of counts. The V call is TRBV15, the J call TRBJ2-4, with 8 nucleotides matching TRBD1. Trimming took 1 base from V and 6 from J; bases not matched to a gene: 5. The length of the CDR3 is 15 residues. The germline V gene has CDR1 LNHNV and CDR2 YYDKDF (reference sequence). The chain's CDR3 is CATSRGQQGGNIQYF. The CDR3 coding sequence is TGTGCCACCAGCAGAGGTCAACAGGGGGGAAACATTCAGTACTTC. The whole variable domain, filled in from reference TRBV15 and TRBJ2-4, reads DAMVIQNPRYQVTQFGKPVTLSCSQTLNHNVMYWYQQKSSQAPKLLFHYYDKDFNNEADTPDNFQSRRPNTSFCFLDIRSPGLGDTAMYLCATSRGQQGGNIQYFGAGTRLSVL.

The table lists this clonotype with many counts. The chain carries TRBV10-3 and TRBJ2-4, with a tentative D call TRBD2 (5 bases). The V and J ends lost 8 bases and 3 bases respectively, with 14 bases between them. This CDR3 is built from 14 residues. CDR1 and CDR2 (germline): ENHRY, SYGVKD. CDR3 nucleotides: TGTGCCATCCGGGATGAGCAGAACAAAAACATTCAGTACTTC. Protein sequence: CAIRDEQNKNIQYF.

The rearrangement joins TRBV12-3 or TRBV12-4 to TRBJ1-4; D gene ambiguous. This CDR3 region has 14 residues. Trimming took off 7 bases at V and 4 bases at J, with 13 bases between the two ends. CDR3 DNA sequence: TGTGCCAGCAAACTTACAGATATTAATGAAAAACTGTTTTTT. It codes for CASKLTDINEKLFF.

This clonotype has a single count. The chain combines TRBV28 with TRBJ2-5, with a possible D match to TRBD2 (7 bases). The germline V gene encodes CDR1 MDHEN and CDR2 SYDVKM. Trimming pared 10 bases from V and 7 bases from J, leaving 19 bases between. The CDR3 is 13 residues long. CDR3 coding DNA: TGTGCCATGACCAAGGGGGGACTACGGACCCAGTACTTC. Translated: CAMTKGGLRTQYF. The variable domain in full, completed from reference TRBV28 and TRBJ2-5, reads DVKVTQSSRYLVKRTGEKVFLECVQDMDHENMFWYRQDPGLGLRLIYFSYDVKMKEKGDIPEGYSVSREKKERFSLILESASTNQTSMYLCAMTKGGLRTQYFGPGTRLLVL.

V usage is TRBV7-3 and J usage is TRBJ2-1, with D maybe TRBD2 (6 bases). CDR3 length: 14 residues. V was pared by 4 bases and J by 5 bases, with 12 bases between. Germline CDR1 and CDR2: SGHTA and FQGTGA. CDR3: CASSSTGTHNEQFF. The DNA for the CDR3 is TGTGCCAGCAGCTCCACCGGGACTCACAATGAGCAGTTCTTC.

The V gene is TRBV6-2 or TRBV6-3, the J gene TRBJ2-3; TRBD2 matches 11 bases. After removal of 5 bases from V and 8 bases from J, the junction contained 6 bases not matched to a gene. Looked up from germline, CDR1 is MNHEY and CDR2 is SVGEGT. This CDR3 spans 14 amino acids. CDR3: CASSPSGTSGTQYF. Here the CDR3 DNA reads TGTGCCAGCAGTCCCTCCGGGACTAGCGGTACGCAGTATTTT.

This clonotype was picked up many times. The chain is built from TRBV7-9 and TRBJ2-7; D perhaps matches TRBD1 (6 bases). V was cut by 2 bases and J by 9 bases, with 8 bases left in between. The germline gives CDR1 SEHNR, CDR2 FQNEAQ (reference sequence). The CDR3 loop spans 11 amino acids. This chain's CDR3 is CASSLQGRQYF. CDR3 DNA: TGTGCCAGCAGCTTACAGGGGAGGCAGTACTTC.

This clonotype was seen many times. The chain combines TRBV7-2 with TRBJ2-7; D gene unclear. This CDR3 has 14 residues. Trimming took 4 bases from V and 2 from J, leaving 12 bases between them. Germline CDR1 is SGHTA and CDR2 is FQGNSA. The CDR3 DNA reads TGTGCCAGCAGCTCACTTCCCGCCACCTACGAGCAGTACTTC. This codes for CASSSLPATYEQYF.

CDR3 in amino acids: CASSPEGTQYF. The CDR3 DNA reads TGTGCCAGCAGCCCTGAGGGTACGCAGTATTTT. The chain is built from TRBV7-2 and TRBJ2-3; perhaps TRBD2 as D (5 bases). V lost 5 bases, J lost 8 bases, and 8 bases lay in between. Germline loops: CDR1 SGHTA, CDR2 FQGNSA. CDR3 length: 11 amino acids. The full variable domain, in which reference TRBV7-2 and TRBJ2-3 provide the parts outside the CDR3, is GAGVSQSPSNKVTEKGKDVELRCDPISGHTALYWYRQSLGQGLEFLIYFQGNSAPDKSGLPSDRFSAERTGGSVSTLTIQRTQQEDSAVYLCASSPEGTQYFGPGTRLTVL.

At least ten counts were recorded for this clonotype. This chain uses TRBV28 with TRBJ2-1; 9 bases match TRBD1. V dropped 4 bases and J dropped 2; count of bases not matched to a gene: 6. Per germline, CDR1 MDHEN and CDR2 SYDVKM. The CDR3 has 16 residues. This chain's CDR3 is CASSSYTGGAYNEQFF. The CDR3 DNA follows: TGTGCCAGCAGTTCCTATACAGGGGGCGCCTACAATGAGCAGTTCTTC.

This clonotype showed up many times. The V and J genes are TRBV7-9 and TRBJ2-7; 11 nucleotides match TRBD1. V lost 5 bases to trimming and J lost 1 base; unmatched junction nucleotides: 4. This CDR3 is built from 15 residues. From germline, CDR1 is SEHNR and CDR2 FQNEAQ (reference sequence). The CDR3 spells CASSRGTGGSYEQYF. CDR3 DNA sequence: TGTGCCAGCAGCCGAGGGACAGGGGGTTCCTACGAGCAGTACTTC.

This clonotype occurred a few times. The V call is TRBV29-1, the J call TRBJ2-7, with 8 bases aligning to TRBD2. Per the germline V gene, CDR1 is SQVTM and CDR2 is ANQGSEA. The CDR3 has 11 amino acids. V shed 7 bases and J 6 bases; nucleotides not matched to a gene: 5. CDR3: CSATRGGEQYF. The CDR3 DNA is TGCAGCGCTACTCGGGGGGGCGAGCAGTACTTC.

This clonotype was counted many times. This chain joins TRBV29-1 and TRBJ2-7; 7 bases agree with TRBD2. This CDR3 has 12 residues. The junction had 4 bases not matched to a gene; V was cut back by 2 bases and J by 6 bases. From germline, CDR1 is SQVTM and CDR2 ANQGSEA. The DNA of the CDR3 is TGCAGCGTTGAACTGGGAGGGAGCGAGCAGTACTTC. Translating it yields CSVELGGSEQYF.

The CDR3 nucleotides read TGTGCCTCGCAGGCTACTCAGCCCCAGCATTTT. This translates into CASQATQPQHF. This sequence joins TRBV28 and TRBJ1-5; D call uncertain. The CDR3 loop spans 11 amino acids. CDR1 and CDR2 from the germline V gene are MDHEN and SYDVKM. Between the trimmed V and J ends, which lost 11 bases and 6 bases, there was a span of 11 bases.

This chain joins TRBV30 and TRBJ2-3; either TRBD1 or TRBD2 may supply D (5 bases each). The germline V and J ends were trimmed by 4 bases and 6 bases, with 20 bases remaining between them. Germline V lookup: CDR1 GTSNPN, CDR2 SVGIG (reference sequence). This CDR3 has 15 amino acids. CDR3 sequence: CAWTEGSIEGDTQYF. The CDR3 DNA reads TGTGCCTGGACCGAGGGGAGTATAGAAGGTGATACGCAGTATTTT.

This clonotype came up a few times. CDR3 sequence: CAISDWQVGAGELFF. The CDR3 DNA sequence: TGTGCCATCAGTGATTGGCAGGTCGGCGCCGGGGAGCTGTTTTTT. This chain uses TRBV10-3 with TRBJ2-2; D remains unclear. Germline V gene data show CDR1 as ENHRY and CDR2 as SYGVKD. The length of the CDR3 is 15 residues. Trimming shortened V by 3 bases and J by 6 bases, and 14 bases separated the two germline ends.

There are a few counts of this clonotype. This chain joins TRBV12-3 or TRBV12-4 and TRBJ2-1; 10 bases are shared with TRBD2. CDR3 length equals 15 residues. The V gene end was trimmed by 6 bases and the J gene end by 8 bases; junction bases not matched to a gene: 10. CDR3 coding DNA: TGTGCCAGCAGGTCCGCTAGCGGGAGATTGGATGAGCAGTTCTTC. It translates to CASRSASGRLDEQFF.

The rearrangement uses TRBV12-5 and TRBJ2-1; no reliable D call. The germline gives CDR1 LGHNT, CDR2 FRNRAP. The CDR3 spans 11 residues. Deletions cut 6 bases from V and 8 bases from J, with 8 bases between. The CDR3 DNA reads as TGTGCTAGTGGCTCTCGGTATGAGCAGTTCTTC. It encodes CASGSRYEQFF. Together with reference TRBV12-5 and TRBJ2-1, the CDR3 gives the full variable domain: DARVTQTPRHKVTEMGQEVTMRCQPILGHNTVFWYRQTMMQGLELLAYFRNRAPLDDSGMPKDRFSAEMPDATLATLKIQPSEPRDSAVYFCASGSRYEQFFGPGTRLTVL.

By share of the sample, this clonotype is medium-sized (0.01 to 0.1%). The chain carries TRBV4-3 and TRBJ2-1; 9 positions match TRBD2. Per germline, CDR1 LGHNA and CDR2 YSLEER. The CDR3 totals 14 residues. J was trimmed by 7 bases and V by 4 bases; bases with no gene match: 5. The CDR3 is CASSRASGMNEQFF. CDR3 nucleotides: TGCGCCAGCAGCCGGGCTAGCGGGATGAATGAGCAGTTCTTC.

CDR3 sequence: CSARRTAVSGANVLTF. In DNA form, the CDR3 reads TGCAGTGCTCGCCGGACAGCCGTCTCTGGGGCCAACGTCCTGACTTTC. J is TRBJ2-6 and V is TRBV20-1; a possible D gene is TRBD1 (6 bases). The CDR3 contains 16 residues. Trimming shortened V by 5 bases and J by 0 bases, and 14 bases separated the two germline ends. Per the germline V gene, CDR1 is DFQATT and CDR2 is SNEGSKA (reference sequence).

The gene calls are TRBV4-3 and TRBJ1-1; possible D gene TRBD1, 5 bases. Between the trimmed V and J ends, which lost 0 bases and 4 bases, there was a span of 9 bases. The CDR3 sequence is 14 residues long. Germline V gene data show CDR1 as LGHNA and CDR2 as YSLEER. As DNA, the CDR3 is TGCGCCAGCAGCCAAGACGGGGGGGTCACTGAAGCTTTCTTT. It encodes CASSQDGGVTEAFF.